Below, 21 T cell receptor beta chains from the same sample are listed, as sequenced in a study of CD8+ T cells in alopecia areata. Noted treatment: oral pan-JAK inhibitor, 5-10 mg twice daily. RNA was extracted and reverse transcribed into cDNA as the sequencing template. This table comes from immunoSEQ multiplex PCR, and its TCRdb copy is limited to in-frame clones, with some not included. This sample has some 200,000 clones, with 40% to 55% found just once. The sample here was CD4+ T cells sorted from blood, taken around week 37, from a patient treated with tofacitinib. The receptor source for this set is a human donor with alopecia areata.

This clone turned up a few times. The chain carries TRBV10-2 and TRBJ2-7; the match to TRBD2 covers 11 bases. Per the germline V gene, CDR1 is WSHSY and CDR2 is SAAADI. The CDR3 has 15 amino acids. V shed 4 bases, J shed 6 bases, and the junction held 8 bases outside the gene matches. The CDR3 reads CASSAASGRYGEQYF. CDR3 sequence (DNA): TGCGCCAGCAGTGCAGCTAGCGGGAGGTATGGCGAGCAGTACTTC.

The chain combines TRBV23-1 with TRBJ2-7; D remains unclear. TRBV23-1 falls under the ORF class, with uncertain function. This CDR3 is 12 amino acids long. Trimming shortened V by 11 bases and J by 4 bases, and 15 bases separated the two germline ends. CDR3 loop: CARNSSRYEQYF. The CDR3 nucleotides are TGCGCCCGAAATTCTTCTAGGTACGAGCAGTACTTC.

In its sample, this clone was seen a few times. This chain connects TRBV18 to TRBJ2-6; no clear D gene. V shed 2 bases and J shed 2 bases, with 4 bases lying between them. The CDR3 runs 14 residues. CDR1 is KGHSH and CDR2 is LQKENI in the germline V gene. CDR3 in amino acids: CASSPSAGANVLTF. CDR3 DNA sequence: TGTGCCAGCTCACCATCGGCTGGGGCCAACGTCCTGACTTTC.

The sample holds a few counts of this clone. V gene TRBV28 combines with J gene TRBJ2-4; D is perhaps TRBD2 (6 bases). V lost 3 bases and J lost 4, with 10 bases in between. The CDR3 contains 14 residues. Germline CDR1 is MDHEN and CDR2 is SYDVKM. CDR3 in amino acids: CASSFGGNKNIQYF. CDR3 DNA: TGTGCCAGCAGTTTTGGGGGGAATAAAAACATTCAGTACTTC. The whole variable domain, filled in from reference TRBV28 and TRBJ2-4, reads DVKVTQSSRYLVKRTGEKVFLECVQDMDHENMFWYRQDPGLGLRLIYFSYDVKMKEKGDIPEGYSVSREKKERFSLILESASTNQTSMYLCASSFGGNKNIQYFGAGTRLSVL.

The rearrangement joins TRBV29-1 to TRBJ2-1, with 11 bases identical to TRBD2. Germline CDR1 is SQVTM and CDR2 is ANQGSEA. The junction had 5 bases not matched to a gene; V was cut back by 3 bases and J by 10 bases. This CDR3 is built from 13 residues. The CDR3 DNA reads as TGCAGCGTTGATACCCTAGCGGGAGGCGAGCAGTTCTTC. It specifies CSVDTLAGGEQFF.

This clone was observed a handful of times. CDR3 amino acids: CASSLGVGEQYF. CDR3 DNA sequence: TGTGCCAGCAGTTTGGGAGTTGGCGAGCAGTACTTC. V is TRBV28 and J is TRBJ2-7; a weak D match, TRBD2 (5 bases). The CDR3 totals 12 residues. Germline V gene lookup returns CDR1 MDHEN and CDR2 SYDVKM. V lost 3 bases and J 6 bases, leaving 9 bases between the germline ends. Based on the CDR3 plus reference TRBV28 and TRBJ2-7, the full variable domain is DVKVTQSSRYLVKRTGEKVFLECVQDMDHENMFWYRQDPGLGLRLIYFSYDVKMKEKGDIPEGYSVSREKKERFSLILESASTNQTSMYLCASSLGVGEQYFGPGTRLTVT.

This clone was seen a few times. A junction end diverges from the germline sequence, so it may reflect a read error. The V gene is TRBV28, the J gene TRBJ1-3; 7 bases are shared with TRBD1. From germline, CDR1 is MDHEN and CDR2 SYDVKM. CDR3 length equals 15 residues. Here the CDR3 DNA reads TGTGCCAGCAGCCCCTCCGACAGGGCGGCGCACACCATGTATTTT. Protein: CASSPSDRAAHTMYF. Based on the CDR3 plus reference TRBV28 and TRBJ1-3, the full variable domain is DVKVTQSSRYLVKRTGEKVFLECVQDMDHENMFWYRQDPGLGLRLIYFSYDVKMKEKGDIPEGYSVSREKKERFSLILESASTNQTSMYLCASSPSDRAAHTMYFGEGSWLTVV.

This clone was counted a few times. The V call is TRBV4-2, the J call TRBJ2-7, with TRBD1 matching over 10 bases. CDR3 size: 13 residues. Germline V gives CDR1 LGHNA, CDR2 YNFKEQ. With V trimmed by 0 bases and J by 9 bases, 2 bases remained unmatched. CDR3 nucleotides: TGTGCCAGCAGCCAAGAAGGGACAGGGGTGCAGTACTTC. Protein: CASSQEGTGVQYF.

As to this clone: This sample also contains other DNA sequences that code for the same CDR3. The V call is TRBV5-1, the J call TRBJ2-2, with D hard to call. CDR1 and CDR2 (germline): SGHRS, YFSETQ. V was pared by 0 bases and J by 0 bases, with 3 bases between. CDR3 length: 14 amino acids. The CDR3 nucleotides are TGCGCCAGCAGCTTGGTTCCGAACACCGGGGAGCTGTTTTTT. Translating gives CASSLVPNTGELFF.

The V call is TRBV19, the J call TRBJ2-7, with 7 bases lining up with TRBD1. This CDR3 is 14 amino acids long. V dropped 6 bases and J dropped 2; count of bases not matched to a gene: 7. Germline lookup yields CDR1 LNHDA and CDR2 SQIVND (reference sequence). The CDR3 spells CASREQGNTYEQYF. The CDR3 nucleotides are TGTGCCAGTAGGGAACAGGGGAACACCTACGAGCAGTACTTC.

The chain employs TRBV30 and TRBJ1-1, with 11 bases aligning to TRBD1. The J segment lost 8 bases and the V segment lost 5 bases, leaving 10 bases of the junction unmatched. The CDR3 is 14 residues long. In germline, CDR1 is GTSNPN, CDR2 SVGIG (reference sequence). This CDR3 reads CAWSPRDRGAEAFF. CDR3 DNA: TGTGCCTGGTCTCCCCGGGACAGGGGGGCCGAAGCTTTCTTT.

The V gene is TRBV6-6, the J gene TRBJ1-1, with D possibly matching TRBD1 (5 bases). The V gene's germline CDR1 is MNHNY and CDR2 SVGAGI (reference sequence). The V and J ends lost 4 bases and 0 bases respectively, with 15 bases between them. The CDR3 spans 16 residues. The CDR3 nucleotides are TGTGCCAGCAGTTCCTCAGGGTATCGGATGAACACTGAAGCTTTCTTT. Protein product: CASSSSGYRMNTEAFF.

The chain has TRBV7-2 and TRBJ2-3, with 13 bases identical to TRBD2. This CDR3 region has 15 residues. Trimming cost V 5 bases and J 6 bases; bases outside gene matches: 5. In germline, CDR1 is SGHTA, CDR2 FQGNSA. CDR3 in amino acids: CASSRTSGSSDTQYF. DNA of the CDR3: TGTGCCAGCAGCCGGACTAGCGGGAGTTCGGATACGCAGTATTTT.

This clone has a handful of counts. The chain recombines TRBV7-9 with TRBJ2-1, with 7 bases fitting TRBD2. The CDR3 covers 16 residues. Germline V lookup: CDR1 SEHNR, CDR2 FQNEAQ (reference sequence). The V and J ends lost 5 bases and 2 bases, in that order; junction bases with no gene match: 9. The CDR3 here is CASSLVAGDTYNEQFF. The CDR3 DNA is TGTGCCAGCAGCCTGGTGGCGGGAGATACCTACAATGAGCAGTTCTTC.

V and J are TRBV29-1 and TRBJ1-2; 10 bases are shared with TRBD1. V gave up 3 bases and J gave up 5 bases; unmatched junction bases: 3. Germline assignment: CDR1 SQVTM and CDR2 ANQGSEA. CDR3 length equals 13 residues. The CDR3: CSVEEGQGYGYTF. CDR3 DNA sequence: TGCAGCGTTGAGGAGGGACAGGGGTATGGCTACACCTTC.

This clone turned up a few times. V gene TRBV20-1 combines with J gene TRBJ2-1; D unresolved. The V and J ends lost 3 bases and 9 bases respectively, with 9 bases between them. The germline gives CDR1 DFQATT, CDR2 SNEGSKA (reference sequence). CDR3 length: 11 amino acids. CDR3 nucleotide sequence: TGCAGTGCTAGCCTTGTCAGTGAGCAGTTCTTC. Protein: CSASLVSEQFF.

In this sample, this clone turned up a few times. The V call is TRBV7-9, the J call TRBJ1-1; 7 nucleotides align to TRBD1. J was trimmed by 10 bases and V by 1 base; bases with no gene match: 3. The length of the CDR3 is 12 residues. The germline gives CDR1 SEHNR, CDR2 FQNEAQ (reference sequence). In DNA form, the CDR3 reads TGTGCCAGCAGCTTAGTTCAGGGGGGAGCTTTCTTT. Translated, it gives CASSLVQGGAFF.

The chain combines TRBV6-5 with TRBJ1-2; tentatively, D is TRBD1 (6 bases). The CDR3 is 13 residues long. Germline-derived CDR1 and CDR2 are MNHEY and SVGAGI. V lost 2 bases to trimming and J lost 8 bases, with 12 bases between them. The CDR3 DNA is TGTGCCAGCAGTTACGCAGGGGCTAACGGCTACACCTTC. Encoded protein: CASSYAGANGYTF.

V and J are TRBV6-5 and TRBJ1-3, with unresolved D. V gave up 2 bases and J gave up 2 bases, with 10 bases separating them. Per germline, CDR1 MNHEY and CDR2 SVGAGI. This CDR3 is built from 15 residues. Here the CDR3 DNA reads TGTGCCAGCAGTTACCAAGCAGGAGCTGGAAACACCATATATTTT. Its protein product is CASSYQAGAGNTIYF.

This clone appeared a few times. The chain combines TRBV14 with TRBJ2-1; D call uncertain. Trimming left V 4 bases short and J 10 bases short, with 11 bases between. The CDR3 is 12 residues long. The germline CDR1 and CDR2 sequences are SGHDN and FVKESK. This CDR3 is CASSRNPGEQFF. The CDR3 coding sequence is TGTGCCAGCAGCCGAAATCCCGGGGAGCAGTTCTTC. Drawing the rest from reference TRBV14 and TRBJ2-1, the complete variable domain is EAGVTQFPSHSVIEKGQTVTLRCDPISGHDNLYWYRRVMGKEIKFLLHFVKESKQDESGMPNNRFLAERTGGTYSTLKVQPAELEDSGVYFCASSRNPGEQFFGPGTRLTVL.

CDR3 sequence reads: CAWSTGLQPQHF. The CDR3 nucleotides are TGTGCCTGGAGTACAGGGCTACAGCCCCAGCATTTT. This chain joins TRBV30 and TRBJ1-5, with a possible D match to TRBD1 (6 bases). CDR1 GTSNPN and CDR2 SVGIG come from the germline V gene (reference sequence). This CDR3 spans 12 amino acids. V lost 2 bases and J 7 bases, leaving 9 bases between the germline ends.